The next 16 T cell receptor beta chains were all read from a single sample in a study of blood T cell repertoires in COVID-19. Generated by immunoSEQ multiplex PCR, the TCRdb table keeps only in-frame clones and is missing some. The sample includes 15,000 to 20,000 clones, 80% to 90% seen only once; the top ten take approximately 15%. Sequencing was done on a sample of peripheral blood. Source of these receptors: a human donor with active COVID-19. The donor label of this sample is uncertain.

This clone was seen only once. In DNA, the CDR3 is TGTGCCAGCTCACCACCGACAGGGGGCTATGGCTACACCTTC. It translates to CASSPPTGGYGYTF. V is TRBV18 and J is TRBJ1-2; 9 nucleotides line up with TRBD1. The CDR3 has 14 residues. Germline values: CDR1 KGHSH, CDR2 LQKENI. Trimming cost V 0 bases and J 4 bases; bases outside gene matches: 0.

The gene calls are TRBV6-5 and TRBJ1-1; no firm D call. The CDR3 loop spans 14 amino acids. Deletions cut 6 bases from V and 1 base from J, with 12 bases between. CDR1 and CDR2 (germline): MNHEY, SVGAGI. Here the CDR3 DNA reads TGTGCCAGCAGGAGGCCGGCGGGGAACACTGAAGCTTTCTTT. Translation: CASRRPAGNTEAFF.

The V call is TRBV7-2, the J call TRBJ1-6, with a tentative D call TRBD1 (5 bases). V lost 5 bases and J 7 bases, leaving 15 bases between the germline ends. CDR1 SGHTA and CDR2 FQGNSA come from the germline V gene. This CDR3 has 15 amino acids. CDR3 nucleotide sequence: TGTGCCAGCAGCAGCTTTCAGGGTAGGAATTCACCCCTCCACTTT. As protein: CASSSFQGRNSPLHF. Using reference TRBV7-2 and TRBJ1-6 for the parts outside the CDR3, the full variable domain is GAGVSQSPSNKVTEKGKDVELRCDPISGHTALYWYRQSLGQGLEFLIYFQGNSAPDKSGLPSDRFSAERTGGSVSTLTIQRTQQEDSAVYLCASSSFQGRNSPLHFGNGTRLTVT.

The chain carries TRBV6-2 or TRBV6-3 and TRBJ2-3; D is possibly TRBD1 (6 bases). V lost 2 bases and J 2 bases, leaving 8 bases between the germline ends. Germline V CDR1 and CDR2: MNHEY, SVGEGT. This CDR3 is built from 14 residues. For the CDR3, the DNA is TGTGCCAGCAGTTACGGGGGCGACACAGATACGCAGTATTTT. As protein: CASSYGGDTDTQYF.

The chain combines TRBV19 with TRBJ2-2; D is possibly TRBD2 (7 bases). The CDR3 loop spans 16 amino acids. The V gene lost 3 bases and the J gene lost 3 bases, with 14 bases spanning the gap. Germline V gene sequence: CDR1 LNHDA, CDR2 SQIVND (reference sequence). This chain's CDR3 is CASSIGAGADTGELFF. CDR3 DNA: TGTGCCAGTAGTATTGGGGCGGGGGCGGACACCGGGGAGCTGTTTTTT.

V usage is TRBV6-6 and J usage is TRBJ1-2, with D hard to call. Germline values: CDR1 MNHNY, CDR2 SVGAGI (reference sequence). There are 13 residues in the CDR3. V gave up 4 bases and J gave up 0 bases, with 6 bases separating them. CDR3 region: CASSSTSNYGYTF. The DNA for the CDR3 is TGTGCCAGCAGTTCGACATCTAACTATGGCTACACCTTC.

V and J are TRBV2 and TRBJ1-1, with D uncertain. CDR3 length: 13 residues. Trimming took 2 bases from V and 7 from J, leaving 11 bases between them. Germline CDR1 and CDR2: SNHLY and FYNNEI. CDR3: CASSEQSGSEAFF. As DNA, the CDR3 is TGTGCCAGCAGTGAACAGTCTGGGAGTGAAGCTTTCTTT.

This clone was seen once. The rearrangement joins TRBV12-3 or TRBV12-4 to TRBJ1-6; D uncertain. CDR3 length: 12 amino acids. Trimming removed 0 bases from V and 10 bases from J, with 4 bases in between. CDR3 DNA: TGTGCCAGCAGTTTAGCACTATCACCCCTCCACTTT. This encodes CASSLALSPLHF.

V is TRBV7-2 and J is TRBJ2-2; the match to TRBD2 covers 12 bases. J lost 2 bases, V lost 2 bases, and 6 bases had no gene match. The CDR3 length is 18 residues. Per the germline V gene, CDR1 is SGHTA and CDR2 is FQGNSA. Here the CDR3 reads CASSLLGLAGLNTGELFF. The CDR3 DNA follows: TGTGCCAGCAGCTTATTAGGACTAGCGGGGTTAAACACCGGGGAGCTGTTTTTT.

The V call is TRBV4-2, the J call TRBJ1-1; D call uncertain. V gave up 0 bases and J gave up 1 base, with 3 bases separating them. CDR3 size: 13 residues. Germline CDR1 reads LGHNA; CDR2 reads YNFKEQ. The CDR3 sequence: CASSQDRNTEAFF. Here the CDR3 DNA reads TGTGCCAGCAGCCAAGACAGGAACACTGAAGCTTTCTTT.

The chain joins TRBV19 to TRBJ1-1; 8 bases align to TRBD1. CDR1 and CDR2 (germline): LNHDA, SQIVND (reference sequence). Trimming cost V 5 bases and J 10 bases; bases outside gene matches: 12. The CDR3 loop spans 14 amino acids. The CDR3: CASSQTGQAVSAFF. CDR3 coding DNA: TGTGCCAGTAGTCAGACGGGACAGGCCGTCTCAGCTTTCTTT.

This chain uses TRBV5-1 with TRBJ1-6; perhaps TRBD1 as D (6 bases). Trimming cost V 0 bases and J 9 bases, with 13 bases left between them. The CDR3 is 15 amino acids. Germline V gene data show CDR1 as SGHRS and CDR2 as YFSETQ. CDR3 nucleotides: TGCGCCAGCAGCTTGGTGGCAGGGGAGTCTTCACCCCTCCACTTT. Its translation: CASSLVAGESSPLHF.

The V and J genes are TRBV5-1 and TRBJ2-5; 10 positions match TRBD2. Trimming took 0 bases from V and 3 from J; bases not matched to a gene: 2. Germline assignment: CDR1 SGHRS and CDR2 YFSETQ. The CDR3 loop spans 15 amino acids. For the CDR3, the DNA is TGCGCCAGCAGCTTGGGGACTAGCGGAAAAGAGACCCAGTACTTC. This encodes CASSLGTSGKETQYF.

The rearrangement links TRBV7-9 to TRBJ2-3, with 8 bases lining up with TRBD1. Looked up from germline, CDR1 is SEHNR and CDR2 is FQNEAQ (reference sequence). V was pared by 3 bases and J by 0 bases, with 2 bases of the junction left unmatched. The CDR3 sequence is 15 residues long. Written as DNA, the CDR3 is TGTGCCAGCAGCTTCAGGGGGCCGAGCACAGATACGCAGTATTTT. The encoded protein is CASSFRGPSTDTQYF.

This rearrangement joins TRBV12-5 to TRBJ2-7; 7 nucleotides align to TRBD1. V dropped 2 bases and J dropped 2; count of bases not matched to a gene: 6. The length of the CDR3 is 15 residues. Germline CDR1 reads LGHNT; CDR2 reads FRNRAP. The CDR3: CASGLSGGVTYEQYF. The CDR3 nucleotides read TGTGCTAGTGGTTTGTCAGGGGGTGTAACCTACGAGCAGTACTTC.

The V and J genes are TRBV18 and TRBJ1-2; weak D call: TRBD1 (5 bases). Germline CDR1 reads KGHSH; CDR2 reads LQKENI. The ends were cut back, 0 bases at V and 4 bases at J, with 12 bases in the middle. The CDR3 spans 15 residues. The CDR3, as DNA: TGTGCCAGCTCACCACCAGCGGGGGAGGGCTATGGCTACACCTTC. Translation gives CASSPPAGEGYGYTF.